What follows are 15 T cell receptor beta chains derived from one specimen sequenced in a study of CD8+ T cells in alopecia areata. The authors extracted RNA and reverse transcribed it into cDNA as the sequencing template. Libraries were prepared by immunoSEQ multiplex PCR; TCRdb keeps only in-frame clonotypes and omits some of them. This sample yields roughly 120,000 clones, of which about 61% are seen a single time; about 3% belongs to the top ten. Sequenced sample: CD4+ T cells sorted from blood. The origin of the receptors is a human donor in good health.

The rearrangement links TRBV5-6 to TRBJ2-7; D remains unclear. Trimming removed 4 bases at V and 3 bases at J, with 5 bases between. Germline-derived CDR1 and CDR2 are SGHDT and YYEEEE. This CDR3 comprises 11 residues. The CDR3: CASSLDYEQYF. The CDR3 DNA reads as TGTGCCAGCAGCCTAGACTACGAGCAGTACTTC.

The gene calls are TRBV30 and TRBJ2-5; a weak D match, TRBD2 (5 bases). Germline V gene sequence: CDR1 GTSNPN, CDR2 SVGIG (reference sequence). V gave up 2 bases and J gave up 5 bases, with 9 bases separating them. There are 12 residues in the CDR3. The CDR3 here is CAWSRTGETQYF. The DNA for the CDR3 is TGTGCCTGGAGTCGTACGGGGGAGACCCAGTACTTC. The complete variable domain, with remaining parts taken from reference TRBV30 and TRBJ2-5, reads SQTIHQWPATLVQPVGSPLSLECTVEGTSNPNLYWYRQAAGRGLQLLFYSVGIGQISSEVPQNLSASRPQDRQFILSSKKLLLSDSGFYLCAWSRTGETQYFGPGTRLLVL.

This clone was recorded once. This sequence joins TRBV7-3 and TRBJ2-3; no definite D call. This CDR3 has 13 residues. Germline CDR1 is SGHTA and CDR2 is FQGTGA. V was cut by 5 bases and J by 5 bases, with 11 bases left in between. CDR3 DNA: TGTGCCAGCAGCCAACTCGGACGAGATACGCAGTATTTT. Protein product: CASSQLGRDTQYF.

The chain is built from TRBV9 and TRBJ2-3; TRBD2 matches 10 bases. The germline CDR1 and CDR2 sequences are SGDLS and YYNGEE. Germline trimming cut 4 bases from V and 6 bases from J; bases unmatched to any gene: 11. The CDR3 totals 16 residues. The CDR3 bases are TGTGCCAGCAGCCCCGGGGCTAGCGGGGGATCGGATACGCAGTATTTT. It is translated as CASSPGASGGSDTQYF. Full variable domain (outside the CDR3, taken from reference TRBV9 and TRBJ2-3): DSGVTQTPKHLITATGQRVTLRCSPRSGDLSVYWYQQSLDQGLQFLIQYYNGEERAKGNILERFSAQQFPDLHSELNLSSLELGDSALYFCASSPGASGGSDTQYFGPGTRLTVL.

This clone was detected once. The rearrangement uses TRBV27 and TRBJ2-2, with D possibly TRBD2 on 6 matching bases. Germline V lookup: CDR1 MNHEY, CDR2 SMNVEV (reference sequence). The CDR3 has 17 amino acids. The V end lost 7 bases, the J end lost 0 bases, and 18 bases lay between the germline ends. CDR3: CASTVTRRAANTGELFF. Here the CDR3 DNA reads TGTGCCAGCACCGTGACTAGAAGAGCAGCGAACACCGGGGAGCTGTTTTTT.

The CDR3 is CASSIQETQYF. The CDR3 DNA is TGTGCCAGCTCCATCCAAGAGACCCAGTACTTC. This chain connects TRBV18 to TRBJ2-5; no clear D gene. The CDR3 sequence is 11 residues long. Trimming took off 6 bases at V and 1 base at J, with 3 bases between the two ends. Germline lookup yields CDR1 KGHSH and CDR2 LQKENI.

The gene calls are TRBV5-6 and TRBJ2-4; maybe TRBD1 (6 bases). V dropped 0 bases and J dropped 8 bases, with 12 bases sitting between them. The germline CDR1 and CDR2 sequences are SGHDT and YYEEEE. The CDR3 is 14 amino acids. The CDR3 DNA follows: TGTGCCAGCAGCTTGGCACAGGGAAAGGACATTCAGTACTTC. As protein: CASSLAQGKDIQYF.

The CDR3 coding sequence is TGTGCCCAACGTCGCAGGAGTAATCAGCCCCAGCATTTT. It is translated as CAQRRRSNQPQHF. The rearrangement uses TRBV30 and TRBJ1-5; D is undetermined. CDR3 length: 13 amino acids. The germline gives CDR1 GTSNPN, CDR2 SVGIG (reference sequence). Trimming removed 8 bases at V and 4 bases at J, with 15 bases between.

This chain links TRBV7-9 with TRBJ2-7, with TRBD1 matching 10 bases. The germline gives CDR1 SEHNR, CDR2 FQNEAQ (reference sequence). The CDR3 loop spans 15 amino acids. V shed 7 bases, J shed 0 bases, and the junction held 6 bases outside the gene matches. CDR3 sequence: CASIQTGGGSYEQYF. The CDR3 region has the DNA TGTGCCAGCATTCAGACAGGGGGCGGCTCCTACGAGCAGTACTTC.

The V and J genes are TRBV29-1 and TRBJ1-2; TRBD1 agrees at 7 bases. Germline CDR1 reads SQVTM; CDR2 reads ANQGSEA. This CDR3 region has 12 residues. Unmatched junction bases numbered 4, after V lost 7 bases and J lost 2 bases. The CDR3 spells CSAEQGNYGYTF. The CDR3 nucleotides are TGCAGCGCCGAACAGGGGAACTATGGCTACACCTTC.

The genes are TRBV7-9 and TRBJ1-2; weak D call: TRBD1 (5 bases). The ends were cut back, 5 bases at V and 2 bases at J, with 15 bases in the middle. There are 15 residues in the CDR3. From germline, CDR1 is SEHNR and CDR2 FQNEAQ (reference sequence). The CDR3 nucleotides are TGTGCCAGCAGCGTCTCTTTGACAGACAACTATGGCTACACCTTC. Translated: CASSVSLTDNYGYTF.

This clone was seen a single time. The gene calls are TRBV6-5 and TRBJ2-5; no clear D gene. Germline values: CDR1 MNHEY, CDR2 SVGAGI. V lost 0 bases to trimming and J lost 4 bases, with 6 bases between them. The CDR3 is made up of 13 amino acids. CDR3: CASSYSWGETQYF. Here the CDR3 DNA reads TGTGCCAGCAGTTACTCTTGGGGAGAGACCCAGTACTTC.

The J gene is TRBJ2-3, the V gene TRBV5-1, with D unclear. This CDR3 is built from 17 residues. Trimming shortened V by 0 bases and J by 4 bases, and 18 bases separated the two germline ends. The V gene's germline CDR1 is SGHRS and CDR2 YFSETQ. Here the CDR3 reads CASSLAGSARWSDTQYF. As DNA, the CDR3 is TGCGCCAGCAGCTTGGCCGGCAGCGCAAGGTGGTCAGATACGCAGTATTTT.

This clone was seen more than once but under ten times. This CDR3 is CSVASLFGPEAFF. As DNA, the CDR3 is TGCAGCGTTGCGTCACTTTTTGGCCCCGAAGCTTTCTTT. The genes are TRBV29-1 and TRBJ1-1; D not certain. Germline-derived CDR1 and CDR2 are SQVTM and ANQGSEA. This CDR3 is built from 13 residues. Between the trimmed V and J ends, which lost 4 bases and 8 bases, there was a span of 17 bases.

The chain links TRBV29-1 to TRBJ1-2, with D possibly TRBD1 on 6 matching bases. V was trimmed by 2 bases and J by 0 bases, leaving 19 bases between them. Germline lookup yields CDR1 SQVTM and CDR2 ANQGSEA. The CDR3 extends over 17 amino acids. CDR3 in DNA: TGCAGCGTTGAACCCTACAGGGTGGGGGTGTCTAACTATGGCTACACCTTC. Amino acid sequence: CSVEPYRVGVSNYGYTF.